Shown below are 11 T cell receptor beta chains from a single sample sequenced in a study of pediatric ulcerative colitis. Sequencing used immunoSEQ multiplex PCR; TCRdb keeps in-frame clones, though not all of them. The data contain 40,000 to 55,000 clones, 78% of them seen just once; the ten biggest clones take up around 3.8%. Rectal tissue came from one to two pinch biopsies taken at colonoscopy. Sequenced input: gut tissue. The receptors were sampled from a girl aged 5 to 17 with moderate ulcerative colitis.

The V call is TRBV4-1, the J call TRBJ2-1; 8 bases are shared with TRBD2. The CDR3 runs to 17 residues. V shed 2 bases, J shed 0 bases, and the junction held 6 bases outside the gene matches. Per germline, CDR1 MGHRA and CDR2 YSYEKL. The CDR3 sequence: CASSQQERGYSYNEQFF. The CDR3 region has the DNA TGCGCCAGCAGCCAACAGGAGCGGGGGTACTCCTACAATGAGCAGTTCTTC.

J is TRBJ2-5 and V is TRBV25-1, with 8 bases fitting TRBD1. J gave up 0 bases and V 3 bases, and 6 bases lay outside the gene matches. CDR1 is MGHDK and CDR2 is SYGVNS in the germline V gene. CDR3 length: 16 amino acids. The CDR3 DNA sequence: TGTGCCAGCAGTGATTGGGGGGACAGGTACCAAGAGACCCAGTACTTC. Amino acid sequence: CASSDWGDRYQETQYF.

Only a few counts were recorded for this clone. V is TRBV2 and J is TRBJ2-2; TRBD2 matches 7 bases. Germline V gives CDR1 SNHLY, CDR2 FYNNEI. V shed 8 bases and J 1 base; nucleotides not matched to a gene: 4. The CDR3 length is 14 residues. In DNA form, the CDR3 reads TGTGCCAGCGAGGCTAGCGGGAACACCGGGGAGCTGTTTTTT. Its translation is CASEASGNTGELFF. The full variable domain, its missing parts supplied by reference TRBV2 and TRBJ2-2, is EPEVTQTPSHQVTQMGQEVILRCVPISNHLYFYWYRQILGQKVEFLVSFYNNEISEKSEIFDDQFSVERPDGSNFTLKIRSTKLEDSAMYFCASEASGNTGELFFGEGSRLTVL.

This clone was counted between two and nine times. V usage is TRBV6-6 and J usage is TRBJ2-7; weak D call: TRBD1 (5 bases). Germline values: CDR1 MNHNY, CDR2 SVGAGI (reference sequence). The V gene lost 2 bases and the J gene lost 4 bases, with 9 bases spanning the gap. CDR3 size: 13 residues. This chain's CDR3 is CASSYNRLYEQYF. Here the CDR3 DNA reads TGTGCCAGCAGTTACAACAGGTTATACGAGCAGTACTTC.

This clone was counted only a few times. J is TRBJ1-1 and V is TRBV9; D unclear. Germline assignment: CDR1 SGDLS and CDR2 YYNGEE. Trimming cost V 2 bases and J 1 base, with 6 bases left between them. The CDR3 is made up of 13 amino acids. The CDR3 region has the DNA TGTGCCAGCAGCGTTTGGACGAACACTGAAGCTTTCTTT. Its protein is CASSVWTNTEAFF.

This clone ranks as medium-sized. The chain combines TRBV18 with TRBJ1-1; D remains ambiguous. The CDR3 runs 14 residues. Between the trimmed V and J ends, which lost 5 bases and 1 base, there was a span of 11 bases. CDR1 is KGHSH and CDR2 is LQKENI in the germline V gene. CDR3 sequence: CASSSSVENTEAFF. The CDR3 DNA reads as TGTGCCAGCTCATCTTCCGTGGAGAACACTGAAGCTTTCTTT.

This clone was seen once. V gene TRBV6-4 combines with J gene TRBJ2-3; D may be TRBD2 (6 bases). Per germline, CDR1 MRHNA and CDR2 SNTAGT. V dropped 4 bases and J dropped 1 base, with 18 bases sitting between them. The CDR3 length is 17 residues. The CDR3 here is CASSAEGLRTCTDTQYF. The CDR3 DNA is TGTGCCAGCAGTGCCGAGGGACTTCGGACATGCACAGATACGCAGTATTTT.

This clone was counted a few times. The rearrangement uses TRBV19 and TRBJ2-1, with D maybe TRBD2 (6 bases). Germline values: CDR1 LNHDA, CDR2 SQIVND (reference sequence). The V and J ends lost 4 bases and 3 bases respectively, with 10 bases between them. The CDR3 runs to 14 residues. The CDR3 sequence: CASSRGEFYNEQFF. The CDR3 DNA reads as TGTGCCAGTAGTAGGGGGGAATTCTACAATGAGCAGTTCTTC. Complete variable domain (other parts from reference TRBV19 and TRBJ2-1): DGGITQSPKYLFRKEGQNVTLSCEQNLNHDAMYWYRQDPGQGLRLIYYSQIVNDFQKGDIAEGYSVSREKKESFPLTVTSAQKNPTAFYLCASSRGEFYNEQFFGPGTRLTVL.

This clone was recorded a few times. The V call is TRBV7-9, the J call TRBJ2-1; 7 nucleotides match TRBD2. This CDR3 is 17 amino acids long. CDR1 and CDR2 from the germline V gene are SEHNR and FQNEAQ (reference sequence). Trimming at V came to 4 bases and at J to 0 bases, leaving 9 bases not matched to a gene. This chain's CDR3 is CASSSLAEYSSYNEQFF. The CDR3 DNA follows: TGTGCCAGCAGCTCTCTAGCGGAGTACAGCTCCTACAATGAGCAGTTCTTC.

The chain has TRBV5-1 and TRBJ1-1, with 7 bases that match TRBD1. V lost 4 bases and J lost 0; bases outside the gene matches: 9. This CDR3 has 16 amino acids. Germline-derived CDR1 and CDR2 are SGHRS and YFSETQ. In DNA form, the CDR3 reads TGCGCCAGCAGCCCGACAGGGATAATCATGAACACTGAAGCTTTCTTT. This sequence encodes CASSPTGIIMNTEAFF.

The J gene is TRBJ2-5, the V gene TRBV4-2; D may be TRBD2 (5 bases). The germline V gene encodes CDR1 LGHNA and CDR2 YNFKEQ. V lost 3 bases and J 3 bases, leaving 14 bases between the germline ends. This CDR3 has 15 amino acids. CDR3 nucleotides: TGTGCCAGCAGCCAGCCTTTAACTAGGGAAGAGACCCAGTACTTC. This translates into CASSQPLTREETQYF.